This T cell receptor beta chain stems from a study of memory CD4+ T cells and cytomegalovirus serostatus. About the research overall: Donors were healthy Belgian adults, 10 or so CMV seropositive and approximately 25 seronegative. Points from the study as a whole: Median bootstrapped AUC for CMV status was roughly 0.95 originally, about 0.9 US-trained. Of roughly 180 reported CMV TCRbeta sequences, roughly 67 were found in memory CD4+ repertoires.

After removal of 5 bases from V and 6 bases from J, the junction contained 6 bases not matched to a gene. Germline V CDR1 and CDR2: SEHNR, FQNEAQ (reference sequence). CDR3 length equals 15 residues. Single viable CD3+CD4+CD8-CD45RO+ cells were sorted as the memory CD4+ T cells. As for this clone: The target antigen is unknown.

Libraries were prepared by immunoSEQ multiplex PCR; TCRdb keeps only in-frame clonotypes and omits some of them. The profile shows some 54,000 clones, 60% to 85% of them singletons. The receptor was derived from an adult in good health and CMV-seropositive. V usage is TRBV7-9 and J usage is TRBJ1-6, with TRBD1 matching over 8 bases. Sequenced material: memory CD4+ T cells from blood. Here the CDR3 reads CASSPRGLPNSPLHF. The CDR3 DNA follows: TGTGCCAGCAGCCCCAGGGGGCTCCCTAATTCACCCCTCCACTTT.